The present T cell receptor beta chain was sequenced within a study of blood T cell repertoires in COVID-19. Study summary: Donors in the United States, Italy and Spain gave samples during acute or convalescent COVID-19. The analysed material was cDNA or gDNA that came from T cells, B-cell-depleted T cells, or PBMCs.

Germline CDR1 is SGHDN and CDR2 is FVKESK. The CDR3 is 13 amino acids. The ends were cut back, 5 bases at V and 6 bases at J, with 13 bases in the middle. Original analysis: Counts of nucleated cells, estimated from reference gene primer amplification, were obtained. Here immunoSEQ multiplex PCR was the method, and the copy in TCRdb shows in-frame clones only, minus some. That table furnishes V, J and clone size, whereas the DNA furnished D and trimming. This table has roughly 150,000 clones, 80% to 90% appearing once. This TCR was sampled from a human donor in a cohort sampled during active COVID-19. The sample comprised peripheral blood. This chain connects TRBV14 to TRBJ1-2; D perhaps matches TRBD1 (5 bases). CDR3 loop: CASSYAVGDGYTF. For the CDR3, the DNA is TGTGCCAGCAGCTACGCGGTAGGGGATGGCTACACCTTC.